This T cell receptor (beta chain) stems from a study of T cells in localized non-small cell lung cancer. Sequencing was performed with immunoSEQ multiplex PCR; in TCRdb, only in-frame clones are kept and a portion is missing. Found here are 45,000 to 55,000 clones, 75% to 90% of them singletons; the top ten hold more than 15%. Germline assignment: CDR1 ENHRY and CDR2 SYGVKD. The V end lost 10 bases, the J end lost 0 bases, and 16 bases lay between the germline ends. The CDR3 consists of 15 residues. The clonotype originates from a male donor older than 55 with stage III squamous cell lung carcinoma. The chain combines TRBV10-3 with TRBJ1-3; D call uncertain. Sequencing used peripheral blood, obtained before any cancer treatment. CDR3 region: CATKSGLSSGNTIYF. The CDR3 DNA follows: TGTGCCACAAAATCGGGTCTCTCCTCTGGAAACACCATATATTTT.